This TCR beta chain was obtained from a study of shared T cell receptors in the human thymus. TCRdb's table, derived via immunoSEQ multiplex PCR, lists solely in-frame clones and lacks some. This repertoire shows under 700,000 clones, around 82% found once; its top ten account for more than 0.01%. The V end lost 3 bases, the J end lost 3 bases, and 17 bases lay between the germline ends. There are 17 residues in the CDR3. Looked up from germline, CDR1 is MGHRA and CDR2 is YSYEKL. These data were also filed under a second study, of human thymus T cells. That report adds: V and J gene usage appeared biased in thymic and blood repertoires. Among unrelated individuals, related research reported thymic repertoires that overlapped highly.

The rearrangement links TRBV4-1 to TRBJ2-2; a possible D gene is TRBD2 (6 bases). Sequenced sample: thymocytes. This receptor was taken from a boy under two years old with a congenital heart defect. The CDR3 coding sequence is TGCGCCAGCAGCCACCACGGGAGTAGCGACGACACCGGGGAGCTGTTTTTT. This gives the protein CASSHHGSSDDTGELFF.